A selection of T cell receptor beta chains follows, all from one sample in a study of blood T cell repertoires in COVID-19. Clones were sequenced by immunoSEQ multiplex PCR, and TCRdb holds only the in-frame ones, with some missing. Of 6,000 to 6,500 clones detected, approximately 78% appear once; the ten largest clones hold over 7%. Material: peripheral blood. All receptors come from a human donor with active COVID-19. The donor label of this sample is uncertain. CDR3s include the opening cysteine and the closing phenylalanine or tryptophan. D genes are given only for firm matches. A row's size may be missing; if present it is once, few, many or a size class.

few	TRBV6-6	TRBJ1-2	TRBD1	CASSSGQGYGYTF	TGTGCCAGCAGTTCAGGACAGGGCTATGGCTACACCTTC
few	TRBV7-2	TRBJ2-5	NA	CASSRRRGPQETQYF	TGTGCCAGCAGCCGCCGGCGAGGGCCCCAGGAGACCCAGTACTTC
NA	TRBV25-1	TRBJ1-3	TRBD1	CASSPRTGGNTIYF	TGTGCCAGCAGTCCCCGGACAGGGGGAAACACCATATATTTT
NA	TRBV19	TRBJ1-3	NA	CASSAGDWISGNTIYF	TGTGCCAGTAGTGCCGGGGACTGGATCTCTGGAAACACCATATATTTT
once	TRBV7-9	TRBJ2-3	TRBD2	CASSLTSGPYTDTQYF	TGTGCCAGCAGCCTGACTAGCGGGCCTTACACAGATACGCAGTATTTT
NA	TRBV28	TRBJ2-1	TRBD2	CASSASGRASPEQFF	TGTGCCAGCAGTGCTAGCGGGAGGGCCTCTCCTGAGCAGTTCTTC
NA	TRBV4-1	TRBJ1-5	NA	CASSQDRGGQPQHF	TGCGCCAGCAGCCAAGACAGGGGCGGTCAGCCCCAGCATTTT
NA	TRBV28	TRBJ1-5	TRBD1	CASSKPGQGSGQPQHF	TGTGCCAGCAGCAAACCGGGACAGGGGTCCGGTCAGCCCCAGCATTTT
NA	TRBV15	TRBJ2-3	TRBD1	CATSNRGDTQYF	TGTGCCACCAGCAACAGGGGAGATACGCAGTATTTT
NA	TRBV11-2	TRBJ2-1	NA	CASSLPQGSYNEQFF	TGTGCCAGCAGCTTACCCCAGGGTTCCTACAATGAGCAGTTCTTC
large	TRBV9	TRBJ1-2	NA	CASSEDPRMIRGYGYTF	TGTGCCAGCAGCGAGGACCCGAGGATGATCCGGGGCTATGGCTACACCTTC
once	TRBV19	TRBJ2-1	TRBD2	CASSPGLAQAGAFHEQFF	TGTGCCAGTAGCCCGGGACTAGCCCAAGCGGGAGCCTTCCATGAGCAGTTCTTC
NA	TRBV29-1	TRBJ2-1	TRBD2	CSVEAWFGGSTYNEQFF	TGCAGCGTTGAAGCGTGGTTCGGCGGGAGTACCTACAATGAGCAGTTCTTC
NA	TRBV6-6	TRBJ1-4	NA	CASTFMEANEKLFF	TGTGCCAGCACCTTTATGGAGGCTAATGAAAAACTGTTTTTT
NA	TRBV24-1	TRBJ1-2	TRBD1	CATSVDRGYGYTF	TGTGCCACCAGTGTCGACAGGGGCTATGGCTACACCTTC
NA	TRBV6-5	TRBJ2-2	NA	CASSSTSTGELFF	TGTGCCAGCAGCTCGACTAGCACCGGGGAGCTGTTTTTT